A selection of T cell receptor beta chains follows, all from one sample in a study of CXCR3-negative and CXCR3-positive naive CD8 T cells. TCRdb re-analyzed the 5' RACE reads; it lists each CDR3 protein once, without DNA. The sample table sets out 50,000 to 65,000 distinct CDR3 sequences. Sequencing was done on a sample of naive CXCR3- CD8+ T cells from blood. The receptors here all came from a human donor in good health. Some clones in this sample may be carry-over from other donors' samples. Each CDR3 is given with its conserved first and last residue. The listing skips clone size in some rows; elsewhere it reads once, few, many or a size class.

>TRBV29-1|.|TRBJ2-7
CSVMWGREGEQYF
>TRBV9|.|TRBJ1-2
CASSAQVGYGYTF
>TRBV29-1|.|TRBJ1-1
CSVAGRGTEAFF
>TRBV27|.|TRBJ2-4
CASSQVEGAKNIQYF
>TRBV29-1|.|TRBJ2-1
CSVLSGMVYNEQFF
>TRBV7-3|.|TRBJ2-7
CASGHRDGDYEQYF
>TRBV7-9|.|TRBJ1-2
CASRPPSGREDGYTF
>TRBV27|.|TRBJ1-2
CASSLYSNYGYTF
>TRBV29-1|.|TRBJ2-7
CSVIGDYEQYF
>TRBV4-1|.|TRBJ2-7
CASSHRTGVSYEQYF
>TRBV15|.|TRBJ2-4
CATSALAGEGGAKNIQYF
>TRBV20-1|.|TRBJ2-1
CSARDQVNSGSELYNEQFF
>TRBV7-6|.|TRBJ2-2
CASSLVLAGAAYSNTGELFF
>TRBV6-2/TRBV6-3|.|TRBJ2-7
CASSWDRNYEQYF
>TRBV29-1|.|TRBJ2-1
CSVVIQNEQFF
>TRBV20-1|medium-sized|TRBJ1-1
CSAPSGVTEAFF
>TRBV18|.|TRBJ2-4
CASSPGGAKNIQYF
>TRBV6-2/TRBV6-3|.|TRBJ2-5
CASSSLLADQETQYF
>TRBV20-1|.|TRBJ2-1
CSAMGLPKGEQFF
>TRBV12-3/TRBV12-4|.|TRBJ2-7
CASSPGVARGYEQYF
>TRBV5-1|.|TRBJ2-1
CASSLGRLSNEQFF
>TRBV29-1|.|TRBJ2-3
CSVDLSGRITDTQYF
>TRBV7-8|.|TRBJ1-1
CASSPRGVEAFF
>TRBV28|.|TRBJ2-7
CASSLSLGSYEQYF
>TRBV12-3/TRBV12-4|.|TRBJ1-5
CASSLLFRQPQHF
>TRBV9|.|TRBJ1-1
CASSASGGTANTEAFF
>TRBV27|.|TRBJ2-7
CASTPLGSYEQYF
>TRBV7-3|.|TRBJ2-2
CASSSPPTGGSTGELFF
>TRBV25-1|.|TRBJ2-3
CASSESGLAGSDTQYF
>TRBV30|.|TRBJ1-5
CAWSEGGNQPQHF
>TRBV29-1|.|TRBJ2-3
CSVEETDTQYF
>TRBV28|.|TRBJ1-5
CASSFFSEGGNQPQHF
>TRBV7-9|.|TRBJ1-1
CASSLAGDTEAFF
>TRBV7-9|.|TRBJ2-1
CASNLQGAYNEQFF
>TRBV21-1|.|TRBJ2-7
CASSKVWQPKGYF
>TRBV12-3/TRBV12-4|.|TRBJ2-2
CASSQTSGENTGELFF
>TRBV5-5|.|TRBJ2-7
CASSFSTGISYEQYF
>TRBV29-1|.|TRBJ1-4
CSARVAENEKLFF
>TRBV5-1|.|TRBJ2-7
CASSPPGNPNLQYF
>TRBV29-1|.|TRBJ2-5
CSARRRVQETQYF
>TRBV28|.|TRBJ2-6
CASSPGQPSGANVLTF
>TRBV18|.|TRBJ2-7
CASAGGFSYEQYF